Here is one T cell receptor (beta chain) with its context. This receptor's antigen is unknown. No qualities accompany the bases; no much larger clone lies one base away. A single peripheral blood draw of about 120 mL on average was collected from each donor into heparinised tubes. Naive, central memory, regulatory and stem cell-like memory CD4+ T cells were sorted on a BD FACSAria II using a panel including CD45RO, CCR7, CD25, CD127, CD95 and CD27. A purity above 95% was achieved for all sorted populations. PBMCs were isolated immediately by Lymphoprep density gradient centrifugation and stained directly without culture. So that batch effects would be minimized, each experiment stained and sorted samples in pairs, pairing one healthy donor with one patient. All of the isolated RNA was reverse transcribed with the High Capacity cDNA Reverse Transcription Kit, so expressed TCRB transcripts were sequenced. Naive, central memory and regulatory T cell samples underwent deep immunoSEQ sequencing, averaging around 3.7 million total reads per sample. Sorted cells were lysed in RLT buffer and RNA was extracted with DNase-treated RNeasy Micro or Mini kits, depending on cell number. Each cell subset was processed on its own to prevent cross-contamination, while patient and healthy donor samples were processed together. The immunoSEQ multiplex PCR was used to amplify TCRB sequences from cDNA, generating 87-bp fragments that spanned the CDR3 region. Sequencing of the amplicons was performed on the Illumina HiSeq platform. On the authors' methods: PCR bias was computationally corrected using synthetic template baselines, reads within Hamming distance 2 were collapsed, and singletons that could not be merged were discarded. Reads were aligned against IMGT so that V, D and J genes, CDR3 length and insertions or deletions at six rearrangement sites could be assigned. Clonotype counts were normalized to sorted cell number within each subset before computing true diversity and Gini coefficients with the tcR R package. The overlap coefficient, calculated on TCRB nucleotide sequences, was used to measure repertoire sharing. As a proxy for the pre-selection repertoire, out-of-frame TCRB sequences from naive cells were analyzed. The table comes from immuneACCESS by way of TCRdb, which keeps in-frame sequences with V and J called. Part of the clones is missing from these tables; in studies checked, under half for an unresolved V gene and the rest for unknown reasons. The V and J calls and clone size are taken from that table; D and trimming were inferred from the DNA. The sample includes around 250,000 clones, with approximately 13% observed a single time. The ten largest clonotypes hold approximately 0.02% of the sample.

The data stem from a study of beta chain features in type 1 diabetes (dated by TCRdb to 2016 to 2018). Looking at the study overall: Patients and healthy donors did not differ in mean age, gender distribution, total cell number or subset yield. Regulatory and stem cell-like memory subsets were obtained from only 8 patients and roughly 8 healthy donors, while naive and central memory subsets were obtained from all 28 donors. The study compared TCRB repertoires of sorted circulating CD4+ T cell subsets between recently diagnosed type 1 diabetes patients and matched healthy donors. A total of 90 million to 130 million sorted cells were examined across all samples, and a strong correlation was observed between cell number per subset and RNA yield.

CDR1 SQVTM and CDR2 ANQGSEA were looked up in the germline V gene. V has 6 bases trimmed and J has 3 bases trimmed; junction bases matching no gene number 6. The CDR3 covers 13 residues, taking in both the cysteine and the phenylalanine. Only the CDR3 region is kept as DNA, spanning 39 bases read in frame from base 1. General conclusions and limits of the study: In all four CD4+ subsets, TCRB CDR3 length was moderately but significantly shorter in type 1 diabetes patients. Only small numbers of individuals were included in the HLA sub-analyses, which left unresolved whether HLA type had any influence on TCRB rearrangement. PCR may preferentially amplify shorter templates, but because patient and control samples were amplified and corrected together, any resulting skew would affect both groups equally. Naive, central memory and regulatory TCRB repertoires appeared more similar among patients than among healthy donors. At VDJ recombination sites, patients with type 1 diabetes made fewer insertions and deleted more nucleotides, a pattern implying thymic rearrangement abnormalities. Sequencing cDNA rather than genomic DNA could over-represent highly expressing activated cells, although activation and CD3 levels did not differ between groups.

The sequence came from a man under 40 with type 1 diabetes. The sample taken for sequencing was naive CD4+ T cells from blood. The cell subset or site label of this sample denotes: true naive CD4+ T cells. The sequence links TRBV29-1 to TRBJ1-2; TRBD1 aligns with 8 central bases. The base sequence is TGCAGCGTCACCGTGACAGGGGACTATGGCTACACCTTC. Translated, it gives CSVTVTGDYGYTF.